This T cell receptor beta chain emerged from a study of blood T cell repertoires in COVID-19. Turning to the study itself: Sites in the United States, Italy and Spain provided acute and convalescent COVID-19 samples.

Those who participated ranged in age from roughly 18 to 89 years and resided in roughly 26 US areas. Grouping used clinical history reported by participants in a survey and questionnaire. Trimming cost V 8 bases and J 1 base, with 15 bases left between them. There are 14 residues in the CDR3. Per the germline V gene, CDR1 is LNHDA and CDR2 is SQIVND (reference sequence). This table comes from immunoSEQ multiplex PCR, and its TCRdb copy is limited to in-frame clones, with some not included. The sample lists 95,000 to 150,000 clones; 84% were seen once. The receptor was isolated from a woman in her 30s who had recovered from COVID-19. This chain connects TRBV19 to TRBJ2-7, with D possibly being TRBD1 (6 bases). Sequencing was performed on PBMCs or T cells enriched from blood (not recorded which). The CDR3 spells CASQGKIGSYEQYF. The CDR3 nucleotides are TGTGCCAGTCAGGGGAAGATCGGGTCCTACGAGCAGTACTTC.